The next 29 T cell receptor beta chains were all read from a single sample in a study of regulatory T cells in long-lasting Graves disease. The TCR beta library used iRepertoire HTBI primers with Arm-PCR amplification of CDR3. One entry per CDR3 protein results from TCRdb running MiXCR on the multiplex PCR reads. Of approximately 690,000 distinct CDR3 sequences in the sample, 30% are singletons; the top ten hold around 42%. As for time point: persistent/refractory GD, antithyroid drugs over 5 years with positive TRAb. TCR sequences were obtained from RNA taken from PBMCs. Material: peripheral blood mononuclear cells (PBMCs), obtained when the disease was refractory, from a patient treated with antithyroid drugs. Every receptor here comes from a female donor with Graves disease.

The rearrangement links TRBV5-1 to TRBJ2-2; 13 positions agree with TRBD2. Germline V gives CDR1 SGHRS, CDR2 YFSETQ. The CDR3 is 19 residues long. V was clipped by 2 bases and J by 4 bases; unmatched bases: 11. CDR3 amino acids: CASSLPGSGLAGVTGELFF. In DNA, the CDR3 is TGCGCCAGCAGCTTACCAGGGAGCGGACTAGCGGGAGTCACCGGGGAGCTGTTTTTT.

This clonotype has only a few counts. The V gene is TRBV6-1, the J gene TRBJ1-2; D might be TRBD1 (5 bases). Germline values: CDR1 MNHNS, CDR2 SASEGT. Trimming left V 1 base short and J 0 bases short, with 9 bases between. The CDR3 is 15 amino acids. The CDR3 sequence is CASSEGQNPNYGYTF. DNA for the CDR3: TGTGCCAGCAGTGAAGGACAGAACCCTAACTATGGCTACACCTTC.

CDR3 amino acids: CASSEVQRETQYF. CDR3 sequence (DNA): TGTGCCAGCAGTGAGGTCCAGAGGGAGACCCAGTACTTC. The J gene is TRBJ2-5, the V gene TRBV6-1; D is unresolved. This CDR3 is 13 amino acids long. V was shortened by 3 bases and J by 5 bases, with 10 bases between the two germline ends. Germline values: CDR1 MNHNS, CDR2 SASEGT.

This clonotype was seen more than once but under ten times. The V and J genes are TRBV6-1 and TRBJ2-2; TRBD2 aligns across 11 bases. Germline loops: CDR1 MNHNS, CDR2 SASEGT. V was clipped by 0 bases and J by 5 bases; unmatched bases: 8. The CDR3 consists of 18 residues. The CDR3 loop is CASSEALAGGGKTGELFF. CDR3 nucleotide sequence: TGTGCCAGCAGTGAAGCCCTAGCGGGGGGAGGAAAGACCGGGGAGCTGTTTTTT.

The V and J genes are TRBV28 and TRBJ2-7; a possible D gene is TRBD2 (6 bases). The germline V gene has CDR1 MDHEN and CDR2 SYDVKM. The CDR3 runs to 18 residues. The ends were cut back, 0 bases at V and 1 base at J, with 19 bases in the middle. This chain's CDR3 is CASSLWREATGWSYEQYF. DNA for the CDR3: TGTGCCAGCAGTTTATGGAGGGAGGCCACCGGTTGGTCCTACGAGCAGTACTTC.

The chain employs TRBV25-1 and TRBJ1-1, with no clear D. The CDR3 length is 13 residues. Between the trimmed V and J ends, which lost 1 base and 11 bases, there was a span of 14 bases. The germline gives CDR1 MGHDK, CDR2 SYGVNS. The CDR3 DNA reads as TGTGCCAGCAGTGAATCCCTCAGTGGAACGGCTTTCTTT. It yields the protein CASSESLSGTAFF.

This clonotype has ten or more counts. This chain links TRBV12-3 or TRBV12-4 with TRBJ1-5; D is unclear. CDR3 length: 13 residues. The V and J ends lost 8 bases and 4 bases respectively, with 12 bases between them. This CDR3 is CASRVGPNQPQHF. The CDR3 region has the DNA TGTGCCAGCCGGGTCGGTCCTAATCAGCCCCAGCATTTT.

This clonotype was seen more than once but under ten times. V and J are TRBV20-1 and TRBJ2-1, with a weak D call TRBD2 (5 bases). The CDR3 contains 15 residues. V was shortened by 3 bases and J by 0 bases, with 12 bases between the two germline ends. Germline V lookup: CDR1 DFQATT, CDR2 SNEGSKA (reference sequence). The CDR3 reads CSASKAAISYNEQFF. The CDR3 DNA is TGCAGTGCTAGTAAAGCGGCCATCTCCTACAATGAGCAGTTCTTC.

The CDR3 sequence is CASSSRQGGEELFF. The CDR3 DNA sequence: TGTGCCAGCAGCTCCCGACAGGGGGGGGAAGAACTGTTTTTT. The rearrangement uses TRBV7-9 and TRBJ1-4; 9 bases match TRBD1. V was clipped by 4 bases and J by 12 bases; unmatched bases: 9. Germline CDR1 is SEHNR and CDR2 is FQNEAQ (reference sequence). CDR3 length equals 14 residues. Full variable domain (outside the CDR3, taken from reference TRBV7-9 and TRBJ1-4): DTGVSQNPRHKITKRGQNVTFRCDPISEHNRLYWYRQTLGQGPEFLTYFQNEAQLEKSRLLSDRFSAERPKGSFSTLEIQRTEQGDSAMYLCASSSRQGGEELFFGSGTQLSVL.

This clonotype was seen ten or more times. The chain links TRBV5-1 to TRBJ2-6; a possible D gene is TRBD1 (5 bases). From germline, CDR1 is SGHRS and CDR2 YFSETQ. The CDR3 has 14 residues. V was trimmed by 3 bases and J by 3 bases, leaving 7 bases between them. CDR3 amino acids: CASSSTVGANVLTF. DNA for the CDR3: TGCGCCAGCAGCTCGACAGTTGGGGCCAACGTCCTGACTTTC.

This clonotype appeared many times. The chain employs TRBV2 and TRBJ2-7, with D unresolved. Germline V CDR1 and CDR2: SNHLY, FYNNEI. The CDR3 length is 15 residues. Trimming cost V 0 bases and J 2 bases, with 11 bases left between them. This CDR3 is CASSEARPRPYEQYF. The CDR3 region has the DNA TGTGCCAGCAGTGAAGCGCGACCGAGACCCTACGAGCAGTACTTC. Supplemented by reference TRBV2 and TRBJ2-7, the full variable domain reads EPEVTQTPSHQVTQMGQEVILRCVPISNHLYFYWYRQILGQKVEFLVSFYNNEISEKSEIFDDQFSVERPDGSNFTLKIRSTKLEDSAMYFCASSEARPRPYEQYFGPGTRLTVT.

The sample holds a few counts of this clonotype. This rearrangement joins TRBV28 to TRBJ2-7; 13 bases fit TRBD2. V trimming: 8 bases; J trimming: 5 bases; junction bases outside the gene matches: 3. The germline V gene encodes CDR1 MDHEN and CDR2 SYDVKM. This CDR3 comprises 13 residues. The CDR3 DNA is TGTGCCAGCGAGGGACTAGCGGGAAACGAGCAGTACTTC. Translation gives CASEGLAGNEQYF.

The gene calls are TRBV20-1 and TRBJ2-1; TRBD2 aligns across 12 bases. Trimming removed 0 bases from V and 7 bases from J; junction bases left unmatched: 4. Germline V gene lookup returns CDR1 DFQATT and CDR2 SNEGSKA (reference sequence). This CDR3 spans 15 amino acids. The CDR3 is CSARDGTSGRNEQFF. DNA for the CDR3: TGCAGTGCTAGAGATGGTACTAGCGGGAGGAATGAGCAGTTCTTC.

The V call is TRBV10-3, the J call TRBJ1-4, with TRBD1 matching 9 bases. The CDR3 is 17 amino acids. With V trimmed by 0 bases and J by 7 bases, 9 bases remained unmatched. Germline CDR1 ENHRY, CDR2 SYGVKD. DNA of the CDR3: TGTGCCATCAGTGAGTCCCTCGGGACAGGGAGGTTTGAAAAACTGTTTTTT. Residues: CAISESLGTGRFEKLFF.

The gene calls are TRBV19 and TRBJ1-5, with a weak D call TRBD1 (5 bases). V lost 0 bases and J lost 6, with 9 bases in between. CDR3 length: 14 residues. CDR1 LNHDA and CDR2 SQIVND come from the germline V gene (reference sequence). The CDR3 is CASSIELQGQPQHF. DNA of the CDR3: TGTGCCAGTAGTATAGAACTTCAGGGTCAGCCCCAGCATTTT.

The V gene is TRBV12-3 or TRBV12-4, the J gene TRBJ1-2; TRBD1 is a possible D gene (6 bases). The CDR3 runs 15 residues. V was clipped by 2 bases and J by 8 bases, with 18 bases between them. Written as DNA, the CDR3 is TGTGCCAGCAGTTTAATGGGAGGGAGAAGGGGGGGCTACACCTTC. It is translated as CASSLMGGRRGGYTF.

The chain recombines TRBV30 with TRBJ1-5, with D uncertain. Germline V gene data show CDR1 as GTSNPN and CDR2 as SVGIG (reference sequence). V was trimmed by 1 base and J by 7 bases, leaving 11 bases between them. The CDR3 contains 13 residues. This CDR3 is CAWSDGNQQPQHF. As DNA, the CDR3 is TGTGCCTGGAGTGATGGGAACCAACAGCCCCAGCATTTT.

This clonotype appeared a few times. The J gene is TRBJ2-7, the V gene TRBV9, with TRBD2 as a possible D gene (6 bases). Trimming stripped 0 bases from V and 2 bases from J, with 12 bases between. CDR3 length: 15 residues. Germline-derived CDR1 and CDR2 are SGDLS and YYNGEE. The CDR3 sequence is CASSVEPSETYEQYF. The CDR3 bases are TGTGCCAGCAGCGTAGAGCCTAGCGAGACCTACGAGCAGTACTTC.

This clonotype was seen only a few times. V and J are TRBV5-1 and TRBJ2-7; D may match TRBD1 or TRBD2 (5 bases each). Trimming took 6 bases from V and 5 from J, leaving 9 bases between them. Germline CDR1 SGHRS, CDR2 YFSETQ. This CDR3 comprises 11 residues. DNA for the CDR3: TGCGCCAGCACGGGGCCGGACGAGCAGTACTTC. Its translation is CASTGPDEQYF. Together with reference TRBV5-1 and TRBJ2-7, the CDR3 gives the full variable domain: KAGVTQTPRYLIKTRGQQVTLSCSPISGHRSVSWYQQTPGQGLQFLFEYFSETQRNKGNFPGRFSGRQFSNSRSEMNVSTLELGDSALYLCASTGPDEQYFGPGTRLTVT.

This clonotype has only a few counts. The chain joins TRBV20-1 to TRBJ2-7; the match to TRBD2 covers 10 bases. The germline CDR1 and CDR2 sequences are DFQATT and SNEGSKA (reference sequence). This CDR3 has 13 residues. The V and J ends lost 5 bases and 10 bases, in that order; junction bases with no gene match: 11. The CDR3 sequence: CSAALAGSRGQYF. CDR3 coding DNA: TGCAGTGCTGCACTAGCGGGAAGTCGGGGACAGTACTTC.

This clonotype was observed at least ten times. V is TRBV6-1 and J is TRBJ2-2, with D possibly being TRBD1 or TRBD2 (6 bases each). In germline, CDR1 is MNHNS, CDR2 SASEGT. Trimming shortened V by 3 bases and J by 4 bases, and 15 bases separated the two germline ends. CDR3 length: 16 amino acids. DNA for the CDR3: TGTGCCAGCAGTGATCGAAAAGGGGGAGGCACCGGGGAGCTGTTTTTT. As protein: CASSDRKGGGTGELFF.

The chain is built from TRBV5-1 and TRBJ1-2; 7 nucleotides line up with TRBD1. Germline-derived CDR1 and CDR2 are SGHRS and YFSETQ. V lost 3 bases and J lost 1; bases outside the gene matches: 6. This CDR3 has 15 amino acids. Written as DNA, the CDR3 is TGCGCCAGCAGCTCCGGACAGGCTATTAACTATGGCTACACCTTC. Translating it yields CASSSGQAINYGYTF.

This clonotype was counted only a few times. The chain uses TRBV2 and TRBJ1-6; tentative D call: TRBD1 (5 bases). V dropped 1 base and J dropped 10 bases, with 11 bases sitting between them. The V gene's germline CDR1 is SNHLY and CDR2 FYNNEI. The CDR3 spans 14 residues. For the CDR3, the DNA is TGTGCCAGCAGTGAAGGGGACCCCTGGTCACCCCTCCACTTT. Amino acid sequence: CASSEGDPWSPLHF.

A word on this clonotype: The junction does not match germline at one end; this may be a read error. The chain couples TRBV7-9 to TRBJ1-5; tentatively, D is TRBD1 (6 bases). Germline CDR1 is SEHNR and CDR2 is FQNEAQ (reference sequence). This CDR3 spans 15 amino acids. CDR3 loop: CASSFTGLSGQPQHF. CDR3 sequence (DNA): TGCGCCAGCAGCTTTACAGGGTTATCGGGTCAGCCCCAGCATTTT.

This clonotype has a handful of counts. V is TRBV29-1 and J is TRBJ1-5, with 8 bases identical to TRBD1. CDR1 is SQVTM and CDR2 is ANQGSEA in the germline V gene. The V gene end was trimmed by 1 base and the J gene end by 6 bases; junction bases not matched to a gene: 11. The CDR3 runs 16 residues. CDR3 region: CSVEVPPGGAGQPQHF. CDR3 DNA: TGCAGCGTTGAAGTACCCCCAGGGGGCGCGGGTCAGCCCCAGCATTTT.

J is TRBJ1-2 and V is TRBV19; D possibly corresponds to TRBD1 (5 bases). The V and J ends lost 4 bases and 8 bases respectively, with 17 bases between them. This CDR3 spans 14 amino acids. Germline values: CDR1 LNHDA, CDR2 SQIVND (reference sequence). The CDR3 protein is CASSTPAPGNGYTF. The DNA of the CDR3 is TGTGCCAGTAGTACCCCCGCCCCAGGGAACGGCTACACCTTC.

This clonotype was counted between two and nine times. V usage is TRBV15 and J usage is TRBJ1-3; D remains ambiguous. Deletions cut 3 bases from V and 4 bases from J, with 13 bases between. The CDR3 has 15 residues. CDR1 and CDR2 (germline): LNHNV, YYDKDF (reference sequence). This CDR3 is CATSRGKGVGNTIYF. CDR3 DNA: TGTGCCACCAGCAGGGGCAAGGGCGTAGGAAACACCATATATTTT. Full variable domain (rest looked up from reference TRBV15 and TRBJ1-3): DAMVIQNPRYQVTQFGKPVTLSCSQTLNHNVMYWYQQKSSQAPKLLFHYYDKDFNNEADTPDNFQSRRPNTSFCFLDIRSPGLGDTAMYLCATSRGKGVGNTIYFGEGSWLTVV.

This sequence joins TRBV20-1 and TRBJ1-1; no clear D gene. V lost 6 bases and J 0 bases, leaving 11 bases between the germline ends. CDR3 length: 13 residues. Germline V CDR1 and CDR2: DFQATT, SNEGSKA (reference sequence). For the CDR3, the DNA is TGCAGTGCCCTCAGTCAACTGAACACTGAAGCTTTCTTT. Its protein is CSALSQLNTEAFF.

This chain uses TRBV20-1 with TRBJ1-2; a possible D gene is TRBD1 (6 bases). CDR3 length equals 14 residues. V shed 3 bases and J shed 0 bases, with 11 bases lying between them. In germline, CDR1 is DFQATT, CDR2 SNEGSKA (reference sequence). The CDR3 sequence: CSARGADTNYGYTF. The CDR3 DNA is TGCAGTGCTAGGGGGGCCGATACTAACTATGGCTACACCTTC.